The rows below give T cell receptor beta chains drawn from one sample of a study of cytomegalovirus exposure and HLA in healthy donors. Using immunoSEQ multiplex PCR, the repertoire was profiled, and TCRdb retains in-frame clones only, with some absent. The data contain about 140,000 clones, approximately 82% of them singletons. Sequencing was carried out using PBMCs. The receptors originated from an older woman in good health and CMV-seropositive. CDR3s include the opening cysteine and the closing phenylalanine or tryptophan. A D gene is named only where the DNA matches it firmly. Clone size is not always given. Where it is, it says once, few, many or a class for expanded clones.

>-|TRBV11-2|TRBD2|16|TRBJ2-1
CASSSTSGGAYNEQFF
TGTGCCAGCAGCTCCACTAGCGGAGGGGCCTACAATGAGCAGTTCTTC
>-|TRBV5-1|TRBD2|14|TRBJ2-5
CASSLSGRRETQYF
TGCGCCAGCAGCTTGAGCGGGAGGAGGGAGACCCAGTACTTC
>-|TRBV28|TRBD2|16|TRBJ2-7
CASSFPLAGESYEQYF
TGTGCCAGCAGTTTCCCTCTAGCGGGAGAGTCCTACGAGCAGTACTTC
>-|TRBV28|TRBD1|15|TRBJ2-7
CASTNSRDRRYEQYF
TGTGCCAGCACCAATTCCCGGGACAGGAGGTACGAGCAGTACTTC
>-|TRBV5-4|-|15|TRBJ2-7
CASSIGTPKGNEQYF
TGTGCCAGCAGCATAGGGACACCAAAAGGGAACGAGCAGTACTTC
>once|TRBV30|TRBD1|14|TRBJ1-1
CAWYDRALGTEAFF
TGTGCCTGGTACGACAGGGCGCTTGGCACTGAAGCTTTCTTT
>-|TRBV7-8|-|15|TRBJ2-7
CASSSSRGTFYEQYF
TGTGCCAGCAGCTCTTCCCGGGGAACCTTCTACGAGCAGTACTTC
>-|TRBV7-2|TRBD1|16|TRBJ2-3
CASSEETGWITDTQYF
TGTGCCAGCAGCGAAGAGACAGGGTGGATCACAGATACGCAGTATTTT
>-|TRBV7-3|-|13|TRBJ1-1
CASSPGQNTEAFF
TGTGCCAGCAGCCCCGGACAGAACACTGAAGCTTTCTTT
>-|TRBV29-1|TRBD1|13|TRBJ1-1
CSVLGTGVPEAFF
TGCAGCGTATTGGGGACAGGGGTCCCTGAAGCTTTCTTT
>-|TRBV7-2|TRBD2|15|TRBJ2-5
CASSPPTSGRGTQYF
TGTGCCAGCAGCCCCCCCACTAGCGGCCGGGGGACCCAGTACTTC
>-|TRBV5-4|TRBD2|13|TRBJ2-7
CASSFGTRPEQYF
TGTGCCAGCAGCTTCGGGACTAGACCCGAGCAGTACTTC
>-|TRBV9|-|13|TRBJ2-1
CASSVGDGGEQFF
TGTGCCAGCAGCGTAGGGGACGGGGGTGAGCAGTTCTTC
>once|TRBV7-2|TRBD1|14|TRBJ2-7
CASSQVRGLGEQYF
TGTGCCAGCAGCCAAGTAAGGGGGCTTGGGGAGCAGTACTTC
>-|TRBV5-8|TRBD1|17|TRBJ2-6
CARSGQGPIFGANVLTF
TGTGCCAGGAGCGGACAGGGACCTATCTTTGGGGCCAACGTCCTGACTTTC
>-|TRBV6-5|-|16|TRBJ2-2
CASSSFSGSSERELFF
TGTGCCAGCAGTTCATTTTCGGGTTCTAGCGAGCGGGAGCTGTTTTTT
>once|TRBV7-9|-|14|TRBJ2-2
CASSTAMNTGELFF
TGTGCCAGCAGTACAGCCATGAACACCGGGGAGCTGTTTTTT
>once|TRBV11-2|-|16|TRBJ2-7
CASSWGRRVGPYEQYF
TGTGCCAGCAGCTGGGGGAGGCGGGTAGGCCCCTACGAGCAGTACTTC
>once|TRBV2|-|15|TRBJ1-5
CASSELGQRNRPQHF
TGTGCCAGCAGTGAGCTAGGTCAGAGAAACCGGCCCCAGCATTTT
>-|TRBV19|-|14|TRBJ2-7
CASSRRQAPNEQYF
TGTGCCAGTAGTAGGCGACAGGCCCCGAATGAGCAGTACTTC
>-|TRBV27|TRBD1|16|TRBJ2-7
CASSVGPRQGTYEQYF
TGTGCCAGCAGCGTTGGGCCCCGACAGGGAACCTACGAGCAGTACTTC
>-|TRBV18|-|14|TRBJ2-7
CASSPSTGTPEQYF
TGTGCCAGCTCACCATCTACCGGGACTCCAGAGCAGTACTTC
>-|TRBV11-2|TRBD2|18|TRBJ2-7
CASSPRWTSGRGGDEQYF
TGTGCCAGCAGCCCCAGATGGACTAGCGGGAGAGGGGGGGACGAGCAGTACTTC
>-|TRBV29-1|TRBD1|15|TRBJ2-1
CSALPGQGSYNEQFF
TGCAGCGCTTTGCCGGGACAGGGCAGCTACAATGAGCAGTTCTTC
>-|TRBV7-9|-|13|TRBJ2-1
CASSSQGNNEQFF
TGTGCCAGCAGCTCCCAGGGTAACAATGAGCAGTTCTTC
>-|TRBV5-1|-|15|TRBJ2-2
CASSLRTANTGELFF
TGCGCCAGCAGCCTCCGGACAGCGAACACCGGGGAGCTGTTTTTT
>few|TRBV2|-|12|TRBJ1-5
CASTTGYQPQHF
TGTGCCAGCACCACAGGGTATCAGCCCCAGCATTTT
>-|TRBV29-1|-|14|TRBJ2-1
CSAEGGRSYNEQFF
TGCAGCGCCGAAGGGGGAAGGTCCTACAATGAGCAGTTCTTC
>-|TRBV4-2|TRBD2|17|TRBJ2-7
CASSQGFSGSGIYEQYF
TGTGCCAGCAGCCAAGGCTTTAGCGGGAGTGGTATCTACGAGCAGTACTTC
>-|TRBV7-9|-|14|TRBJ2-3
CASSTTGRGDTQYF
TGTGCCAGCAGCACGACAGGGCGGGGAGATACGCAGTATTTT
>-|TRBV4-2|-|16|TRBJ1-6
CASSQDTRGYGSPLHF
TGTGCCAGCAGCCAAGATACGAGAGGGTACGGTTCACCCCTCCACTTT
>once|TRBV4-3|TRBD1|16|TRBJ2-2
CASSLWTGLGTGELFF
TGCGCCAGCAGCCTTTGGACAGGACTGGGCACCGGGGAGCTGTTTTTT
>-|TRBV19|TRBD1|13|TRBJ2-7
CASSGTGRHEQYF
TGTGCCAGTAGTGGGACAGGGCGGCACGAGCAGTACTTC
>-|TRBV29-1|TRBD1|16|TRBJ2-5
CSVEARDRATGETQYF
TGCAGCGTTGAGGCTAGGGACAGGGCTACAGGAGAGACCCAGTACTTC
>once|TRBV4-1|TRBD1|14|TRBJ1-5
CASSQPDRGQPQHF
TGCGCCAGCAGCCAACCTGACAGGGGCCAGCCCCAGCATTTT
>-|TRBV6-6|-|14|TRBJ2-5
CASTGLADLQAQYF
TGTGCCAGCACTGGTCTGGCGGATCTACAGGCCCAGTACTTC
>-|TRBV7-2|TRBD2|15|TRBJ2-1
CASSPTSGRAGEQFF
TGTGCCAGCAGCCCCACAAGCGGGAGGGCCGGTGAGCAGTTCTTC
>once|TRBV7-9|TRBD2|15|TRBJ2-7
CASSSLREGSYEQYF
TGTGCCAGCAGCTCTCTGCGGGAGGGCTCCTACGAGCAGTACTTC
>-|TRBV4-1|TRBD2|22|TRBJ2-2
CASSQTDFEVWASGLNTGELFF
TGCGCCAGCAGCCAAACGGACTTCGAGGTTTGGGCTAGCGGGTTGAACACCGGGGAGCTGTTTTTT
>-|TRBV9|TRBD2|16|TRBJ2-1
CASSVEGGRVYNEQFF
TGTGCCAGCAGCGTAGAGGGCGGGAGGGTCTACAATGAGCAGTTCTTC
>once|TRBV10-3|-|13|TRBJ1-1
CAISAGGSAEAFF
TGTGCCATCAGTGCAGGAGGGAGTGCTGAAGCTTTCTTT
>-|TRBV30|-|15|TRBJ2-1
CAWARKGGVYNEQFF
TGTGCCTGGGCACGCAAGGGCGGGGTATACAATGAGCAGTTCTTC